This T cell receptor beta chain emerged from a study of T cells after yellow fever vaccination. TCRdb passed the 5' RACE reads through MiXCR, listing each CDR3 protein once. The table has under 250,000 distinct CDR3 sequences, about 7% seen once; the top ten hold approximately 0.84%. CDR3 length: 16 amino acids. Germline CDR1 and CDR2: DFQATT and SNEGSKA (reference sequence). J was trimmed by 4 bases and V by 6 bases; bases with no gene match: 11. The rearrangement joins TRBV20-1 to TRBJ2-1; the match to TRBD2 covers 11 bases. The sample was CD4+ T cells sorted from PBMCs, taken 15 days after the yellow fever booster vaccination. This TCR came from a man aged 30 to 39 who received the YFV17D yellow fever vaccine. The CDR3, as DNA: TGCAGTGCCCTTCCTGGGACTAGCGGAGAATACAATGAGCAGTTCTTC. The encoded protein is CSALPGTSGEYNEQFF.